The 10 T cell receptor beta chains below all came from one sample that was sequenced in a study of T cell changes during pregnancy in multiple sclerosis. Repertoires were generated with immunoSEQ multiplex PCR, while TCRdb's copy carries only in-frame clones and drops some. The sample lists some 70,000 clones; roughly 90% were seen once. This sample comprised CD4+ T cells from peripheral blood mononuclear cells, obtained in the third trimester of pregnancy. Receptor source: a female donor in good health, enrolled as a control in a pregnancy study.

V usage is TRBV7-2 and J usage is TRBJ2-2; D remains unclear. Germline values: CDR1 SGHTA, CDR2 FQGNSA. This CDR3 is built from 15 residues. The V gene lost 1 base and the J gene lost 2 bases, with 8 bases spanning the gap. CDR3 DNA sequence: TGTGCCAGCAGCTTAGGGAGAGTTAACACCGGGGAGCTGTTTTTT. Protein: CASSLGRVNTGELFF.

The CDR3 is CAWSLRADQPQHF. CDR3 DNA: TGTGCCTGGAGTCTGAGGGCGGATCAGCCCCAGCATTTT. The V call is TRBV30, the J call TRBJ1-5; no firm D call. V gave up 2 bases and J gave up 5 bases, with 10 bases separating them. Germline CDR1 GTSNPN, CDR2 SVGIG (reference sequence). The CDR3 sequence is 13 residues long.

V and J are TRBV15 and TRBJ1-3, with D possibly matching TRBD1 (6 bases). The CDR3 length is 16 residues. V lost 0 bases and J lost 0, with 9 bases in between. Germline V gives CDR1 LNHNV, CDR2 YYDKDF (reference sequence). The CDR3, as DNA: TGTGCCACCAGCAGAGATCAGGGGAACTCTGGAAACACCATATATTTT. Encoded protein: CATSRDQGNSGNTIYF.

This clone was counted once. The V gene is TRBV29-1, the J gene TRBJ2-5; D not resolved. This CDR3 comprises 12 residues. CDR1 and CDR2 (germline): SQVTM, ANQGSEA. Trimming took 5 bases from V and 1 from J, leaving 8 bases between them. The CDR3 region has the DNA TGCAGCGTTATATCAGTCCAAGAGACCCAGTACTTC. Amino acid sequence: CSVISVQETQYF.

The chain carries TRBV4-3 and TRBJ1-5, with 7 bases fitting TRBD1. Germline lookup yields CDR1 LGHNA and CDR2 YSLEER. This CDR3 region has 16 residues. The J segment lost 4 bases and the V segment lost 0 bases, leaving 6 bases of the junction unmatched. This chain's CDR3 is CASSQDPRGSNQPQHF. In DNA form, the CDR3 reads TGCGCCAGCAGCCAAGATCCCAGGGGGTCAAATCAGCCCCAGCATTTT.

The V gene is TRBV27, the J gene TRBJ1-1; the match to TRBD1 covers 7 bases. Germline V gene sequence: CDR1 MNHEY, CDR2 SMNVEV (reference sequence). J was trimmed by 4 bases and V by 2 bases; bases with no gene match: 10. The CDR3 consists of 16 residues. In DNA form, the CDR3 reads TGTGCCAGCAGTTTAGATTTGACAGGGCGGGGCACTGAAGCTTTCTTT. This codes for CASSLDLTGRGTEAFF.

The rearrangement joins TRBV13 to TRBJ1-3; TRBD1 aligns across 9 bases. The CDR3 is 17 residues long. Per germline, CDR1 PRHDT and CDR2 FYEKMQ (reference sequence). The J segment lost 2 bases and the V segment lost 5 bases, leaving 10 bases of the junction unmatched. CDR3 sequence (DNA): TGTGCCAGCAGCGTAGAAGGACAGGGGAGGGCTGGAAACACCATATATTTT. Its translation is CASSVEGQGRAGNTIYF.

The CDR3, as DNA: TGTGCCAGCAGCCCGACAGGGGCCCCCTACGAGCAGTACTTC. Translation: CASSPTGAPYEQYF. V is TRBV7-8 and J is TRBJ2-7, with 8 bases identical to TRBD1. V was clipped by 5 bases and J by 2 bases; unmatched bases: 5. The CDR3 length is 14 residues. Germline V gene data show CDR1 as SGHVS and CDR2 as FQNEAQ.

The chain couples TRBV19 to TRBJ2-2, with 7 bases lining up with TRBD1. Germline V gene sequence: CDR1 LNHDA, CDR2 SQIVND (reference sequence). V lost 5 bases, J lost 0 bases, and 3 bases stayed unmatched. The length of the CDR3 is 15 residues. The CDR3 sequence: CASSPGTANTGELFF. CDR3 nucleotides: TGTGCCAGTAGTCCTGGGACAGCGAACACCGGGGAGCTGTTTTTT.

V gene TRBV4-1 combines with J gene TRBJ1-6; 11 bases are a match to TRBD1. Trimming took 0 bases from V and 9 from J; bases not matched to a gene: 4. CDR1 is MGHRA, CDR2 YSYEKL, per germline. CDR3 length equals 16 residues. This chain's CDR3 is CASSQEEDRGLSPLHF. CDR3 in DNA: TGCGCCAGCAGCCAAGAGGAGGACAGGGGGCTTTCACCCCTCCACTTT.